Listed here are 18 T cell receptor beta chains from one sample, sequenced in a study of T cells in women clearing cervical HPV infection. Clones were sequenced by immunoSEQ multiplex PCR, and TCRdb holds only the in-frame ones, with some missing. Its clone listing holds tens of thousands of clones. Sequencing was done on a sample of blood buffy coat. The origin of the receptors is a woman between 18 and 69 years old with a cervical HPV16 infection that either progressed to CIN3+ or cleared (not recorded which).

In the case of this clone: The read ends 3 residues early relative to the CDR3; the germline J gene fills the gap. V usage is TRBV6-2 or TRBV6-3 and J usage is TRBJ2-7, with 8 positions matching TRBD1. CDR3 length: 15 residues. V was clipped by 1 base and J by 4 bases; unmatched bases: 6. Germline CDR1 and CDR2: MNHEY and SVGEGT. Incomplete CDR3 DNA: TGTGCCAGCAGTTACTTCGGACAGGGTAGATACGAG. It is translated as CASSYFGQGRYE. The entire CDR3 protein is CASSYFGQGRYEQYF.

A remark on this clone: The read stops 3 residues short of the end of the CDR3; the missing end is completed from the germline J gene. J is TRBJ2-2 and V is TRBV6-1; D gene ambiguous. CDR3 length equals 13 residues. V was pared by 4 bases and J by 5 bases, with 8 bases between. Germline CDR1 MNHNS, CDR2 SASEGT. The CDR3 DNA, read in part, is TGTGCCAGCAGTGGGCCTTTTACCGGGGAG. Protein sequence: CASSGPFTGE. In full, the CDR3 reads CASSGPFTGELFF.

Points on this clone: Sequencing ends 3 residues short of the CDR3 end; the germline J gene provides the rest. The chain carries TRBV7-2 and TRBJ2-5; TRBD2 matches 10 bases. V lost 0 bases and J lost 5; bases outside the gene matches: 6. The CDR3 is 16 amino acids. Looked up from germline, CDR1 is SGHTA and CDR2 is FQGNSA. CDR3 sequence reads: CASSLAGAGGQETQYF. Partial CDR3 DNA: TGTGCCAGCAGCTTAGCGGGAGCGGGAGGGCAGGAGACC.

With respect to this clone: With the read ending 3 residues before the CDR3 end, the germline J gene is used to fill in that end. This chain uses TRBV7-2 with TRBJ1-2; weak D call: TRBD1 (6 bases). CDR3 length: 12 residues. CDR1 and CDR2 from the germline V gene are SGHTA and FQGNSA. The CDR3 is CASSSGQSGYTF. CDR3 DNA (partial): TGTGCCAGCAGCTCAGGACAGTCGGGC.

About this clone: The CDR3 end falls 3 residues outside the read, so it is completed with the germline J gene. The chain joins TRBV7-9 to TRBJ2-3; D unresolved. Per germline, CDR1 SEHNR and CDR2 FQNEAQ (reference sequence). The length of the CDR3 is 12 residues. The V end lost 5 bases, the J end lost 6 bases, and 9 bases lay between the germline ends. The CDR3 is CASSPRSDTQYF. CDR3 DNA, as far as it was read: TGTGCCAGCAGCCCTCGGTCTGATACG.

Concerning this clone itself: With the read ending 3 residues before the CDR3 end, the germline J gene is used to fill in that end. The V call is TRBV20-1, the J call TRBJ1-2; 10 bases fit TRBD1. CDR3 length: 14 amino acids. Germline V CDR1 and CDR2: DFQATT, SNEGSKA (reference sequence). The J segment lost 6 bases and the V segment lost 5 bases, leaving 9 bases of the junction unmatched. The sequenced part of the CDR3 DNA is TGCAGTGCTGATATCGACAGGGGGCTTCATGGC. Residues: CSADIDRGLHG. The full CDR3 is CSADIDRGLHGYTF.

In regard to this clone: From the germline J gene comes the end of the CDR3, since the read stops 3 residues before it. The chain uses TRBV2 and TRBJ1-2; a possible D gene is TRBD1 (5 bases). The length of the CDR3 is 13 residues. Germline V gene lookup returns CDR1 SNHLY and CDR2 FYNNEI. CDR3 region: CASSDQGLDGYTF. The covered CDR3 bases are TGTGCCAGCAGTGATCAGGGTTTAGACGGC.

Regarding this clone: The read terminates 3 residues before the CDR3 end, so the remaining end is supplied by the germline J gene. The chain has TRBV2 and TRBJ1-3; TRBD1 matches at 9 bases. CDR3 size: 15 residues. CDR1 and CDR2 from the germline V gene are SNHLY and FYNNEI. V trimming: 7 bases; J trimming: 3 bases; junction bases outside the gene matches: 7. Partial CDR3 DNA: TGTGCCAGCAACCTACAGGGGGCTGGTGGAAACACC. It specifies CASNLQGAGGNT. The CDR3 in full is CASNLQGAGGNTIYF.

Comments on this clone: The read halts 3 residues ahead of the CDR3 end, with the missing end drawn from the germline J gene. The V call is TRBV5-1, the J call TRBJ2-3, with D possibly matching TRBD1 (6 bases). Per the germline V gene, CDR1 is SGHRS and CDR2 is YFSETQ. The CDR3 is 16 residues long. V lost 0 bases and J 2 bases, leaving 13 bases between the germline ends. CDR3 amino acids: CASSLEAWTDTDTQYF. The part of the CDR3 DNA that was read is TGCGCCAGCAGCTTGGAGGCGTGGACAGACACAGATACG. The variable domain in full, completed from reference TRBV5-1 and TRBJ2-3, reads KAGVTQTPRYLIKTRGQQVTLSCSPISGHRSVSWYQQTPGQGLQFLFEYFSETQRNKGNFPGRFSGRQFSNSRSEMNVSTLELGDSALYLCASSLEAWTDTDTQYFGPGTRLTVL.

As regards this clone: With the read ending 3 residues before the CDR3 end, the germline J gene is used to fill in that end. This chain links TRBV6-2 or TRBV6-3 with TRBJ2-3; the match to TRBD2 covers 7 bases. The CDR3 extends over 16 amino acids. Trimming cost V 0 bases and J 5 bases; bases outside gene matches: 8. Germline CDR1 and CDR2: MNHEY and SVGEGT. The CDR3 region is CASSYSAGVAIDTQYF. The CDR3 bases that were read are TGTGCCAGCAGTTACTCGGCGGGAGTAGCTATAGATACG.

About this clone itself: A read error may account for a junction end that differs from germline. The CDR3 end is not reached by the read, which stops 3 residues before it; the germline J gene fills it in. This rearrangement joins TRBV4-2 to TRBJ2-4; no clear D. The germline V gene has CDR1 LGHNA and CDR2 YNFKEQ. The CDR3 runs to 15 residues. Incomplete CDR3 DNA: TGCGCCAGCAGCCCAAATCTTCTTCCCTCAGACATT. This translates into CASSPNLLPSDI. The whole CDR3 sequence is CASSPNLLPSDIQYF.

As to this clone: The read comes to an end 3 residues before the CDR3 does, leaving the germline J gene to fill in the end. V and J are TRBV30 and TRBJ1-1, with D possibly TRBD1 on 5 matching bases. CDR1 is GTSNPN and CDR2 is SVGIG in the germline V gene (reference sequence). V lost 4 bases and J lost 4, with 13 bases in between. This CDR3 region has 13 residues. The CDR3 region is CAWTPGVPTEAFF. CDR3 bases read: TGTGCCTGGACCCCGGGGGTTCCCACTGAA.

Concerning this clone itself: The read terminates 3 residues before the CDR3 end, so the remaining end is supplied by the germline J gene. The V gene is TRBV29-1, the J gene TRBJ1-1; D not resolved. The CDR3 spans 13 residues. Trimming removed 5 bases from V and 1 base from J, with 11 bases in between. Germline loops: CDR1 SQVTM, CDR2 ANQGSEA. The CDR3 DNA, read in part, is TGCAGCGTTTCCAGTGCGGCGAACACTGAA. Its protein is CSVSSAANTE. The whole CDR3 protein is CSVSSAANTEAFF. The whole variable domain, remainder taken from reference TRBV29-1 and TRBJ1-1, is SAVISQKPSRDICQRGTSLTIQCQVDSQVTMMFWYRQQPGQSLTLIATANQGSEATYESGFVIDKFPISRPNLTFSTLTVSNMSPEDSSIYLCSVSSAANTEAFFGQGTRLTVV.

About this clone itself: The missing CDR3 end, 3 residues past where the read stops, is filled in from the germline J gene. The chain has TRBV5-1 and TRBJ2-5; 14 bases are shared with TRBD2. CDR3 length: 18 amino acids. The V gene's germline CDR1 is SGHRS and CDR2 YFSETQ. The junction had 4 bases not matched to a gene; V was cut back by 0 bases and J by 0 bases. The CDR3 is CASSLGLAGGPDQETQYF. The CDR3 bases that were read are TGCGCCAGCAGCTTGGGACTAGCGGGAGGGCCGGACCAAGAGACC.

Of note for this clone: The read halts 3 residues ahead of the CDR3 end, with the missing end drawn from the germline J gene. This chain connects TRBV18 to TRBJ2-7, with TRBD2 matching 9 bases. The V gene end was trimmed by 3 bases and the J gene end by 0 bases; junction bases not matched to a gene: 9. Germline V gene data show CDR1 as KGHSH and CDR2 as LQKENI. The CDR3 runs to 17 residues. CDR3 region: CASSPGLAGDLSYEQYF. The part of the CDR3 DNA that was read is TGTGCCAGCTCACCCGGGTTAGCGGGGGACCTCTCCTACGAG.

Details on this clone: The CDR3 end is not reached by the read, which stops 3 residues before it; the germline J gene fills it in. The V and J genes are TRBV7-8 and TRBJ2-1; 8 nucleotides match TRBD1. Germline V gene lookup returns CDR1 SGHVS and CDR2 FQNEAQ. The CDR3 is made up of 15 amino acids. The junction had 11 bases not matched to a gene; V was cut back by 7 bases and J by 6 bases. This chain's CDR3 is CASTQTGQVVNEQFF. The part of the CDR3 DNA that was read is TGTGCCAGCACCCAAACGGGACAGGTAGTCAATGAG.

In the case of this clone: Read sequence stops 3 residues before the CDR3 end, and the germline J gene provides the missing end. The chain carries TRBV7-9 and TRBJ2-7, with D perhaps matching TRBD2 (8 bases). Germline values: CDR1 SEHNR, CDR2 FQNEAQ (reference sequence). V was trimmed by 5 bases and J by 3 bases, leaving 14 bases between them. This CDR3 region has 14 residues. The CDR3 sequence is CASSRGGQIYEQYF. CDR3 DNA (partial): TGTGCCAGCAGCCGGGGGGGACAGATCTACGAG.

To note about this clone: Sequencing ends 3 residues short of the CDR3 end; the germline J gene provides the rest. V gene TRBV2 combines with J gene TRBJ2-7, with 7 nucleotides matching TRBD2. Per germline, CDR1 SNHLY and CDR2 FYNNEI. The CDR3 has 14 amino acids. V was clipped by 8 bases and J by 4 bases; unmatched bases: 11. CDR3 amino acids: CASALKRDRYEQYF. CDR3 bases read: TGTGCCAGCGCTTTAAAGCGGGACCGTTACGAG.